This entry features one T cell receptor (beta chain) sequence. Its antigen remains unknown. In germline, CDR1 is LNHDA, CDR2 SQIVND (reference sequence). The CDR3 extends over 12 amino acids. These data come from a study of blood T cells in healthy people across ages. General study points: A roughly linear fall in TCR beta diversity per million T cells was seen with increasing age.

A second PCR, run for roughly 7 to 12 cycles, used a sample-barcoded 5' primer plus a J-beta primer mix. TCRdb re-called the 5' RACE reads through MiXCR, storing one row per CDR3 protein. Here the sample spans almost 550,000 distinct CDR3 sequences, about 24% being singletons. The data also belong to a second study, concerning T cells of mothers and their children.

Sequenced sample: blood. This receptor was identified in a boy younger than 18 in good health. The chain links TRBV19 to TRBJ2-5, with D unclear. The end of the DNA fits TRBJ2-1 better, so the J call may be wrong. The CDR3 coding sequence is TGTGCCAGTAGTATGAACAGCAATGAGCAGTTCTTC. Amino acid sequence: CASSMNSNEQFF.